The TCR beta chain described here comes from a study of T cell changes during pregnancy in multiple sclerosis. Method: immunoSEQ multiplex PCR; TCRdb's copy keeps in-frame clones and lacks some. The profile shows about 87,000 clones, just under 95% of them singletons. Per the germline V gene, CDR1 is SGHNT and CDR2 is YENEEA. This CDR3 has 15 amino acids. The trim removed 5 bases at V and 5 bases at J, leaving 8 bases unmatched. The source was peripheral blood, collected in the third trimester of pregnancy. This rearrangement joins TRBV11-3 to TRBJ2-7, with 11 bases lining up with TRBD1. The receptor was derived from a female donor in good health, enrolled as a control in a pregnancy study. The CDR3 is CASSRGTGGQNEQYF. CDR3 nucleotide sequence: TGTGCCAGCAGCCGAGGGACAGGGGGTCAAAACGAGCAGTACTTC. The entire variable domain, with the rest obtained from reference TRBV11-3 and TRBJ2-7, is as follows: EAGVVQSPRYKIIEKKQPVAFWCNPISGHNTLYWYLQNLGQGPELLIRYENEEAVDDSQLPKDRFSAERLKGVDSTLKIQPAELGDSAVYLCASSRGTGGQNEQYFGPGTRLTVT.